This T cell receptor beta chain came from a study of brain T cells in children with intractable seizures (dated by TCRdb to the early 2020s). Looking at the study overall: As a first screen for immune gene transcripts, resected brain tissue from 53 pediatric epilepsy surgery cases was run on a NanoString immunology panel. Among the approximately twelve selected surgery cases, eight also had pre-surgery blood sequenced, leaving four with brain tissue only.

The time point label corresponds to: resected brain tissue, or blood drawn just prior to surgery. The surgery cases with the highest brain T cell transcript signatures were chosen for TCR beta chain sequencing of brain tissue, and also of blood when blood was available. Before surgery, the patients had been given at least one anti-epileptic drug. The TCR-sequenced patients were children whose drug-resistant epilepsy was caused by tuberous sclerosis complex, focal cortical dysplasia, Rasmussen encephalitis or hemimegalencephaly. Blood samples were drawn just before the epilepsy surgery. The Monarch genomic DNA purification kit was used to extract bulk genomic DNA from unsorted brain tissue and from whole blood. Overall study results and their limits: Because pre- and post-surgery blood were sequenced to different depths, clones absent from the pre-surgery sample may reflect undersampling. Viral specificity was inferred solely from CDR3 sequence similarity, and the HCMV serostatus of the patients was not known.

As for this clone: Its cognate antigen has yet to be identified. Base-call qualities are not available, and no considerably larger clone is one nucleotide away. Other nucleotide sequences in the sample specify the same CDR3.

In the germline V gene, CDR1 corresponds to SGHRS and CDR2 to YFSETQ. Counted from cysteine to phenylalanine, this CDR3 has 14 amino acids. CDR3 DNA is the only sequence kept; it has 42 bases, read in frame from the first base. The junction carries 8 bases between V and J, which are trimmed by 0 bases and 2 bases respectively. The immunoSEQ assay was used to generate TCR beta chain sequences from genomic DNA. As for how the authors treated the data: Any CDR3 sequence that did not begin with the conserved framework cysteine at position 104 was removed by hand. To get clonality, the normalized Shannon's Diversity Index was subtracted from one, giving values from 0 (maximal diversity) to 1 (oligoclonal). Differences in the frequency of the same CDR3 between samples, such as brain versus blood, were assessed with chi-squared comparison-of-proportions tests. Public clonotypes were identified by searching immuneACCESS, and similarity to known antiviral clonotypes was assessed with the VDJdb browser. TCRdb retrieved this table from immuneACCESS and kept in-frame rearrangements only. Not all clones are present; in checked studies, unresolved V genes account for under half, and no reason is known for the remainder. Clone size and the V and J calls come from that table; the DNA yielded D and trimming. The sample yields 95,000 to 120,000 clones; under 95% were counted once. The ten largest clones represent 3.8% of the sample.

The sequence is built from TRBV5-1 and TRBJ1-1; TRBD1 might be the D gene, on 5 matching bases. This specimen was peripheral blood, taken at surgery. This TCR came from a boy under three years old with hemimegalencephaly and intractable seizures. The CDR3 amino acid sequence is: CASSLAGGNTEAFF. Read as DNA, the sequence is TGCGCCAGCAGCTTGGCCGGGGGTAACACTGAAGCTTTCTTT.